This T cell receptor (beta chain) was observed in a study of molecular identifiers for immune sequencing clone quantification. Study outcomes and limitations: Clone sizes could be underestimated for highly expanded clones when identical TCR molecules share a barcode.

This CDR3 spans 14 amino acids. The V and J ends lost 0 bases and 4 bases respectively, with 9 bases between them. Germline values: CDR1 MNHEY, CDR2 SMNVEV (reference sequence). TCRdb recomputed calls from the PCR reads with MiXCR, one row per CDR3 protein. The sample holds about 500,000 distinct CDR3 sequences, about 20% seen once. This clonotype showed up just a few times. The antigen is not known. The chain has TRBV27 and TRBJ1-1; D might be TRBD1 (6 bases). The sample consisted of naive CD8+ T cells from blood, with Jurkat cell RNA spiked in. Subset noted: FACS-sorted CD8+CD4-CCR7+CD45RA+ naive T cells. This clonotype originated in a human donor in good health. Some libraries in this study had Jurkat cell RNA spiked in. Here the CDR3 reads CASSLSGGGTEAFF. The CDR3 bases are TGTGCCAGCAGTTTATCCGGAGGGGGCACTGAAGCTTTCTTT.